A selection of T cell receptor beta chains follows, all from one sample in a study of blood T cell repertoires in COVID-19. Using immunoSEQ multiplex PCR, the repertoire was profiled, and TCRdb retains in-frame clones only, with some absent. The table has over 90,000 clones, 70% to 90% seen once. Sequences were obtained from peripheral blood. The receptors come from an elderly man with acute or convalescent COVID-19. Each CDR3 is given with its conserved first and last residue. The D gene is left open where the match is weak. Clone size is given for some rows only: seen once, a few or many times, or a class if the clone is expanded.

-,TRBJ2-3,TRBV24-1,-,CATRDRGKGDTQYF,TGTGCCACTCGTGACCGGGGGAAGGGGGATACGCAGTATTTT
once,TRBJ2-7,TRBV5-8,-,CASSPEIVSYEQYF,TGTGCCAGCAGCCCCGAGATTGTCTCCTACGAGCAGTACTTC
-,TRBJ2-7,TRBV28,TRBD2,CASRELAGGRYEQYF,TGTGCCAGCAGGGAGTTAGCGGGAGGGCGGTACGAGCAGTACTTC
-,TRBJ2-5,TRBV19,-,CASSGTSQRAMAQYF,TGTGCCAGTAGCGGGACTTCCCAAAGGGCGATGGCCCAGTACTTC
-,TRBJ2-1,TRBV9,TRBD2,CASSVAPAVRGEQFF,TGTGCCAGCAGCGTAGCACCAGCGGTGCGGGGGGAGCAGTTCTTC
-,TRBJ2-1,TRBV6-6,-,CASSYGSNNEQFF,TGTGCCAGCAGTTACGGCTCAAACAATGAGCAGTTCTTC
-,TRBJ2-2,TRBV28,-,CASSLKRELFF,TGTGCCAGCAGTTTAAAGCGGGAGCTGTTTTTT
-,TRBJ2-7,TRBV6-5,TRBD1,CASSYLGQATYEQYF,TGTGCCAGCAGCTATTTGGGACAGGCGACCTACGAGCAGTACTTC
-,TRBJ2-1,TRBV21-1,-,CASSPLKRNHNEQFF,TGTGCCAGCAGCCCCCTAAAGCGGAACCACAATGAGCAGTTCTTC
-,TRBJ2-2,TRBV5-1,TRBD2,CASSSGRQNTGELFF,TGCGCCAGCAGCTCCGGGAGGCAGAACACCGGGGAGCTGTTTTTT
-,TRBJ2-1,TRBV10-3,TRBD2,CAIRTERGSDEQFF,TGTGCCATCAGAACGGAGCGGGGTTCGGATGAGCAGTTCTTC
-,TRBJ1-6,TRBV11-2,TRBD1,CASSLDLRGTGSSPLHF,TGTGCCAGCAGCTTAGATCTTAGAGGGACAGGGAGTTCACCCCTCCACTTT
-,TRBJ2-1,TRBV10-3,TRBD1,CAISESQGSYNEQFF,TGTGCCATCAGTGAGTCACAGGGGTCCTACAATGAGCAGTTCTTC
-,TRBJ2-5,TRBV5-4,TRBD1,CASSSGQGETQYF,TGTGCCAGCAGCTCCGGACAGGGGGAGACCCAGTACTTC
-,TRBJ2-7,TRBV19,-,CASRGAYEQYF,TGTGCCAGCAGGGGGGCCTACGAGCAGTACTTC
-,TRBJ1-3,TRBV12-3/TRBV12-4,-,CASRVASGNTIYF,TGTGCCAGCAGGGTGGCCTCTGGAAACACCATATATTTT
few,TRBJ2-1,TRBV9,TRBD2,CASSRALAENNEQFF,TGTGCCAGCAGCCGAGCACTAGCGGAGAACAATGAGCAGTTCTTC
-,TRBJ2-2,TRBV9,-,CASSVVGDRGTGELFF,TGTGCCAGCAGCGTAGTAGGAGACCGAGGGACCGGGGAGCTGTTTTTT
once,TRBJ2-1,TRBV19,-,CASSIGQGFEQFF,TGTGCCAGTAGTATCGGCCAGGGCTTTGAGCAGTTCTTC
-,TRBJ1-6,TRBV7-9,-,CASSSGHPNDSPLHF,TGTGCCAGCAGCTCGGGACACCCGAACGATTCACCCCTCCACTTT
-,TRBJ2-7,TRBV6-2/TRBV6-3,TRBD1,CASSLGTGRQYF,TGTGCCAGCAGTTTGGGGACAGGGAGGCAGTACTTC
-,TRBJ2-1,TRBV18,TRBD1,CASSRDRGVGNEQFF,TGTGCCAGCTCACGGGACAGGGGAGTAGGCAATGAGCAGTTCTTC
-,TRBJ2-7,TRBV5-1,-,CASSISLGTRTYEQYF,TGCGCCAGCAGCATAAGCCTCGGGACTCGAACCTACGAGCAGTACTTC
-,TRBJ2-7,TRBV5-8,TRBD1,CASSRTGGGYEQYF,TGTGCCAGCAGCCGCACAGGGGGCGGTTACGAGCAGTACTTC
-,TRBJ2-1,TRBV5-4,TRBD2,CASRSRGSQNEQFF,TGTGCCAGCAGGTCTCGCGGGAGTCAAAATGAGCAGTTCTTC
once,TRBJ2-7,TRBV6-1,TRBD1,CASSERDRSYEQYF,TGTGCCAGCAGTGAACGGGACAGATCATACGAGCAGTACTTC
-,TRBJ2-3,TRBV27,TRBD1,CASSRDRAGTDTQYF,TGTGCCAGCAGTAGGGACAGGGCGGGGACAGATACGCAGTATTTT
few,TRBJ2-7,TRBV2,-,CASSTGYEQYF,TGTGCCAGCAGTACAGGCTACGAGCAGTACTTC
-,TRBJ1-5,TRBV24-1,TRBD1,CATSDPTGDSNQPQHF,TGTGCCACCAGTGATCCCACAGGGGACAGCAATCAGCCCCAGCATTTT
-,TRBJ1-1,TRBV27,TRBD1,CASSSYQGAGTEAFF,TGTGCCAGCAGTTCCTACCAGGGGGCGGGAACTGAAGCTTTCTTT
-,TRBJ2-7,TRBV5-5,TRBD1,CASSWGVGQGSYEQYF,TGTGCCAGCAGCTGGGGAGTGGGACAGGGGTCCTACGAGCAGTACTTC
-,TRBJ2-3,TRBV10-1,-,CASTLLTRRAPSTDTQYF,TGCGCCAGCACCCTACTTACCCGGAGGGCCCCTAGCACAGATACGCAGTATTTT
-,TRBJ1-3,TRBV6-5,TRBD1,CASSHRGTGNTIYF,TGTGCCAGCAGCCACAGGGGCACTGGAAACACCATATATTTT